The rows below give T cell receptor beta chains drawn from one sample of a study of T-cell reconstitution after alpha-beta-depleted transplantation in children. Each CDR3 protein gets one entry after TCRdb re-called the PCR reads with MiXCR. The sample lists about 500,000 distinct CDR3 sequences, over 25% seen once, with approximately 2.3% in the top ten. Here the sequenced sample was PBMCs from the stem cell graft donor, taken from the stem cell graft. The receptors were gathered from a human donor who donated a stem cell graft to a child with aplastic anemia. The CDR3 runs from the conserved cysteine through the conserved F or W. A D gene is named only where the DNA matches it firmly. Clone size is stated in some rows and not others, as once, few, many or a class when expanded.

TRBJ2-2 | NA | few | TRBV6-5 | CASVDRANTGELFF | TGTGCCAGCGTTGACAGAGCGAACACCGGGGAGCTGTTTTTT
TRBJ2-2 | NA | NA | TRBV20-1 | CSASQTPDRWNTGELFF | TGCAGTGCTAGTCAAACCCCCGACAGGTGGAACACCGGGGAGCTGTTTTTT
TRBJ2-7 | NA | NA | TRBV4-2 | CASSQHGADAPWQYF | TGTGCCAGCAGCCAACACGGGGCGGACGCGCCGTGGCAGTACTTC
TRBJ1-1 | NA | NA | TRBV4-3 | CASSQDVRGLEAFF | TGCGCCAGCAGCCAAGACGTGCGGGGTTTGGAAGCTTTCTTT
TRBJ1-4 | NA | NA | TRBV4-3 | CASSQDQGPNNEKLFF | TGCGCCAGCAGCCAAGATCAGGGACCGAACAATGAAAAACTGTTTTTT
TRBJ1-2 | NA | NA | TRBV6-1 | CASMGPTTNYGYTF | TGTGCCAGCATGGGCCCGACAACGAACTATGGCTACACCTTC
TRBJ2-1 | NA | NA | TRBV19 | CASSDFDDYNEQFF | TGTGCCAGTTCGGACTTCGACGACTACAATGAGCAGTTCTTC
TRBJ1-3 | NA | NA | TRBV18 | CASSPAGSGNTIYF | TGTGCCAGCAGCCCCGCAGGGTCTGGAAACACCATATATTTT
TRBJ1-2 | TRBD1 | few | TRBV5-1 | CASSLRGQDGYTF | TGCGCCAGCAGCTTGCGGGGACAGGATGGCTACACCTTC
TRBJ1-1 | NA | NA | TRBV9 | CASTPGGMNTEAFF | TGTGCCAGCACTCCTGGGGGTATGAACACTGAAGCTTTCTTT
TRBJ1-6 | TRBD1 | few | TRBV12-3/TRBV12-4 | CAVRGQWDSPLHF | TGTGCCGTAAGGGGGCAATGGGATTCACCCCTCCACTTT
TRBJ2-3 | TRBD2 | NA | TRBV7-2 | CASSFRGRTSTDTQYF | TGTGCCAGCAGCTTCCGCGGGAGGACTAGCACAGATACGCAGTATTTT
TRBJ1-2 | TRBD1 | many | TRBV29-1 | CSVTTTGDYGYTF | TGCAGCGTAACCACGACAGGGGACTATGGCTACACCTTC
TRBJ1-1 | NA | NA | TRBV4-2 | CASSPWREGTAEAFF | TGTGCCAGCAGCCCGTGGCGAGAGGGCACCGCCGAAGCTTTCTTT
TRBJ2-3 | TRBD2 | NA | TRBV10-1 | CASTEQGASLGLAGDYRNPDTQYF | TGCGCCAGCACGGAACAGGGGGCTAGTTTGGGACTAGCGGGCGACTACCGAAATCCAGATACGCAGTATTTT
TRBJ2-2 | NA | NA | TRBV12-5 | CASGLVQTGRRSGELFF | TGTGCTAGTGGTTTGGTACAGACAGGTCGAAGATCCGGGGAGCTGTTTTTT
TRBJ2-5 | NA | few | TRBV6-2/TRBV6-3 | CAASYRSGETQYF | TGTGCCGCCTCTTACCGGAGTGGAGAGACCCAGTACTTC
TRBJ2-3 | NA | NA | TRBV7-2 | CASSLMGRDTDTQYF | TGTGCCAGCAGCTTAATGGGGCGCGACACAGATACGCAGTATTTT
TRBJ2-5 | TRBD2 | NA | TRBV6-5 | CASSYFETSRETQYF | TGTGCCAGCAGTTACTTTGAGACTAGCAGGGAGACCCAGTACTTC
TRBJ1-5 | NA | many | TRBV6-5 | CASKLDSRGPQHF | TGTGCCAGCAAACTGGACAGTCGGGGGCCCCAGCATTTT
TRBJ2-5 | NA | many | TRBV11-2 | CASSGQRRADPDVETQYF | TGTGCCAGCAGCGGTCAAAGGCGGGCTGACCCTGACGTGGAGACCCAGTACTTC
TRBJ1-5 | NA | NA | TRBV28 | CASSFGRGQPQHF | TGTGCCAGCAGTTTTGGCCGGGGTCAGCCCCAGCATTTT
TRBJ1-1 | TRBD1 | NA | TRBV20-1 | CSAFSLGQLNTEAFF | TGCAGTGCTTTCAGTTTGGGACAGTTGAACACTGAAGCTTTCTTT
TRBJ2-2 | TRBD1 | NA | TRBV20-1 | CSASQPQGAGGTGELFF | TGCAGTGCTTCTCAGCCTCAGGGGGCAGGGGGCACCGGGGAGCTGTTTTTT
TRBJ2-1 | TRBD1 | NA | TRBV7-9 | CASSLARDREEF | TGTGCCAGCAGCTTAGCCCGGGACAGGGAGGAATTC
TRBJ1-6 | NA | NA | TRBV12-3/TRBV12-4 | CASTPGDLEGSPLHF | TGTGCCAGCACTCCGGGGGACCTGGAGGGTTCACCCCTCCACTTT
TRBJ2-1 | NA | few | TRBV24-1 | CATSDARNGYNEQFF | TGTGCCACCAGTGATGCCCGGAACGGTTACAATGAGCAGTTCTTC
TRBJ2-1 | NA | NA | TRBV5-1 | CASADRSSYNEQFF | TGCGCCAGCGCCGACAGGTCATCCTACAATGAGCAGTTCTTC
TRBJ1-1 | NA | NA | TRBV11-2 | CASSLVWGPVTEAFF | TGTGCCAGCAGCTTAGTGTGGGGGCCGGTCACTGAAGCTTTCTTT
TRBJ2-1 | TRBD2 | NA | TRBV4-3 | CASSQDPGTSGNYNEQFF | TGCGCCAGCAGCCAAGATCCGGGTACTAGCGGGAACTACAATGAGCAGTTCTTC
TRBJ2-7 | TRBD2 | few | TRBV6-5 | CASSYSSGTSYEQYF | TGTGCCAGCAGTTACTCTAGCGGGACCTCCTACGAGCAGTACTTC
TRBJ1-1 | NA | NA | TRBV20-1 | CSAGGSPLNTEAFF | TGCAGTGCCGGGGGGTCGCCGTTGAACACTGAAGCTTTCTTT
TRBJ2-5 | NA | few | TRBV12-3/TRBV12-4 | CASSRYETQYF | TGTGCCAGCAGTCGGTATGAGACCCAGTACTTC
TRBJ2-3 | NA | NA | TRBV9 | CASSAPGAGATDTQYF | TGTGCCAGCAGCGCCCCAGGAGCGGGTGCCACAGATACGCAGTATTTT
TRBJ1-3 | NA | NA | TRBV20-1 | CSASPTAPSGNTIYF | TGCAGTGCTAGTCCTACGGCGCCCTCTGGAAACACCATATATTTT
TRBJ2-3 | TRBD2 | few | TRBV20-1 | CSARSSGRGSDTQYF | TGCAGTGCTAGATCAAGCGGGAGGGGGTCAGATACGCAGTATTTT
TRBJ2-5 | NA | few | TRBV7-9 | CASSFISEQETQYF | TGTGCCAGCAGCTTCATCAGCGAACAAGAGACCCAGTACTTC